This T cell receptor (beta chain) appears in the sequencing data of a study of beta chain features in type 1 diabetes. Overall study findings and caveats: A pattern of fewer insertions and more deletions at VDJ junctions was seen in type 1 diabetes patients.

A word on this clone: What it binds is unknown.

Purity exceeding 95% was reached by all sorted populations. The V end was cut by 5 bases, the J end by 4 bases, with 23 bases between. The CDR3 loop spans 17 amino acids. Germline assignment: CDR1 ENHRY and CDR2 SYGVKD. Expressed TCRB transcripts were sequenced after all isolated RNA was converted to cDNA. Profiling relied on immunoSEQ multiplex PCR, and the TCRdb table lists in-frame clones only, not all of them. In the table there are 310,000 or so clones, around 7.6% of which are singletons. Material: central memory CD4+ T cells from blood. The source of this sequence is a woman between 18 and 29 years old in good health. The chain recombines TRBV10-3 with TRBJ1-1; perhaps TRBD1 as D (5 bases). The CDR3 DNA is TGTGCCATCAGTAACGATAGAACGGGACGTACGGGCACTGAAGCTTTCTTT. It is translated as CAISNDRTGRTGTEAFF.